The 2 T cell receptor beta chains below all came from one sample that was sequenced in a study of T cell responses to AZD1222 COVID-19 vaccine. Clones were read by immunoSEQ multiplex PCR, and TCRdb kept only the in-frame ones, dropping some. The profile shows around 200,000 clones, approximately 86% of them singletons. This sample comprised peripheral blood, obtained on day 0 of AZD1222 vaccination. The receptors stem from an adult in good health.

The rearrangement links TRBV6-5 to TRBJ2-7, with unresolved D. V was trimmed by 2 bases and J by 2 bases, leaving 7 bases between them. Germline V CDR1 and CDR2: MNHEY, SVGAGI. CDR3 length: 13 amino acids. The CDR3 reads CASSYDRTYEQYF. CDR3 coding DNA: TGTGCCAGCAGTTACGACCGAACCTACGAGCAGTACTTC.

The chain combines TRBV18 with TRBJ1-2; D not resolved. This CDR3 spans 16 amino acids. V was shortened by 3 bases and J by 4 bases, with 18 bases between the two germline ends. Germline V gene data show CDR1 as KGHSH and CDR2 as LQKENI. The DNA for the CDR3 is TGTGCCAGCTCACCTACAGACTCAGCCCCGGGCTATGGCTACACCTTC. Its protein is CASSPTDSAPGYGYTF.